Following are 12 T cell receptor beta chains from one sample sequenced in a study of technical replicates of blood from a handful of donors. The data were produced by immunoSEQ multiplex PCR, yet TCRdb's version contains in-frame clones alone and is incomplete. The data contain around 78,000 clones, roughly 94% of them singletons. The sample taken for sequencing was T cells isolated from PBMCs. The receptors shown here come from a human donor in good health.

The chain recombines TRBV7-2 with TRBJ1-5; D gene unclear. CDR1 is SGHTA, CDR2 FQGNSA, per germline. V lost 2 bases, J lost 0 bases, and 11 bases lay in between. The CDR3 is 16 amino acids. The CDR3 region is CASSLWQELSNQPQHF. CDR3 bases: TGTGCCAGCAGCTTATGGCAGGAACTTAGCAATCAGCCCCAGCATTTT.

This chain connects TRBV2 to TRBJ2-1; 9 bases are shared with TRBD1. The V gene's germline CDR1 is SNHLY and CDR2 FYNNEI. J lost 0 bases, V lost 7 bases, and 4 bases had no gene match. This CDR3 contains 15 residues. In DNA, the CDR3 is TGTGCCAGCAAAGAGGACAGGGGCTCCTACAATGAGCAGTTCTTC. Translated: CASKEDRGSYNEQFF.

The J gene is TRBJ2-7, the V gene TRBV21-1; the tabulated D call, TRBD1, remains unverified against the DNA. TRBV21-1 is recorded as a pseudogene. The CDR3 runs 19 residues. CDR3 region: CASSKRKDGTGSSMDEQYF. Written as DNA, the CDR3 is TGTGCCAGCAGCAAACGCAAGGACGGGACAGGTAGCTCCATGGACGAGCAGTACTTC.

The chain is built from TRBV28 and TRBJ2-4; D possibly corresponds to TRBD1 (5 bases). Trimming pared 5 bases from V and 0 bases from J, leaving 14 bases between. This CDR3 has 16 amino acids. CDR1 MDHEN and CDR2 SYDVKM come from the germline V gene. The DNA of the CDR3 is TGTGCCAGCAGTCTCGACAGTGTGTTAGCCAAAAACATTCAGTACTTC. Translated, it gives CASSLDSVLAKNIQYF.

This sequence joins TRBV19 and TRBJ2-7; D gene ambiguous. CDR3 length equals 13 residues. Germline CDR1 LNHDA, CDR2 SQIVND (reference sequence). Trimming removed 5 bases at V and 2 bases at J, with 10 bases between. The DNA for the CDR3 is TGTGCCAGTAGTGGCCAGTATACCTACGAGCAGTACTTC. Protein: CASSGQYTYEQYF.

V usage is TRBV7-2 and J usage is TRBJ2-5; TRBD1 is a possible D gene (5 bases). CDR3 length: 15 residues. Germline V CDR1 and CDR2: SGHTA, FQGNSA. Deletions cut 3 bases from V and 0 bases from J, with 11 bases between. The CDR3 sequence is CASSFGARYQETQYF. The CDR3 DNA sequence: TGTGCCAGCAGCTTTGGGGCTCGGTACCAAGAGACCCAGTACTTC.

The rearrangement uses TRBV5-4 and TRBJ2-5; 7 bases agree with TRBD2. The CDR3 loop spans 15 amino acids. V lost 5 bases to trimming and J lost 1 base; unmatched junction nucleotides: 8. The V gene's germline CDR1 is SGHNT and CDR2 YYREEE (reference sequence). The CDR3 sequence: CASRPWGGPQETQYF. CDR3 nucleotide sequence: TGTGCCAGCAGGCCCTGGGGGGGTCCCCAAGAGACCCAGTACTTC.

In DNA, the CDR3 is TGTGCCAGCAGCGGTACCGGGACAGGGTATGAAAAACTGTTTTTT. The encoded protein is CASSGTGTGYEKLFF. This rearrangement joins TRBV7-6 to TRBJ1-4; 9 bases match TRBD1. With 5 bases clipped from V and 6 bases from J, the junction kept 7 bases outside the gene matches. CDR1 is SGHVS, CDR2 FNYEAQ, per germline. CDR3 length equals 15 residues. The variable domain in full, with the rest retrieved from reference TRBV7-6 and TRBJ1-4, is GAGVSQSPRYKVTKRGQDVALRCDPISGHVSLYWYRQALGQGPEFLTYFNYEAQQDKSGLPNDRFSAERPEGSISTLTIQRTEQRDSAMYRCASSGTGTGYEKLFFGSGTQLSVL.

The chain links TRBV7-9 to TRBJ1-2; possibly TRBD1 for D (6 bases). Trimming removed 3 bases from V and 7 bases from J, with 12 bases in between. The CDR3 is 13 amino acids. The germline CDR1 and CDR2 sequences are SEHNR and FQNEAQ (reference sequence). The CDR3 coding sequence is TGTGCCAGCAGCTTTGGACAGCCCAGTGGCTACACCTTC. Translation gives CASSFGQPSGYTF.

The chain recombines TRBV25-1 with TRBJ2-3; 8 nucleotides match TRBD2. Germline-derived CDR1 and CDR2 are MGHDK and SYGVNS. The V gene end was trimmed by 10 bases and the J gene end by 5 bases; junction bases not matched to a gene: 11. The CDR3 runs 14 residues. CDR3 residues: CATLPELAEDTQYF. CDR3 DNA sequence: TGTGCCACCCTCCCGGAACTAGCGGAAGATACGCAGTATTTT.

The chain carries TRBV5-6 and TRBJ1-2; 8 nucleotides agree with TRBD1. The germline V gene has CDR1 SGHDT and CDR2 YYEEEE. The CDR3 is 17 amino acids. J lost 6 bases, V lost 0 bases, and 13 bases had no gene match. The CDR3 nucleotides read TGTGCCAGCAGCTTGGGGGACAGGTTGAGATCAGGACATGGCTACACCTTC. Translated, it gives CASSLGDRLRSGHGYTF.

The table lists this clone with a few counts. This rearrangement joins TRBV7-6 to TRBJ1-1; 7 bases line up with TRBD1. Looked up from germline, CDR1 is SGHVS and CDR2 is FNYEAQ. The CDR3 is 16 amino acids. Germline trimming cut 4 bases from V and 0 bases from J; bases unmatched to any gene: 8. CDR3 sequence (DNA): TGTGCCAGCAGCTCACGGGACAGAACTCTGAACACTGAAGCTTTCTTT. Amino acids: CASSSRDRTLNTEAFF.